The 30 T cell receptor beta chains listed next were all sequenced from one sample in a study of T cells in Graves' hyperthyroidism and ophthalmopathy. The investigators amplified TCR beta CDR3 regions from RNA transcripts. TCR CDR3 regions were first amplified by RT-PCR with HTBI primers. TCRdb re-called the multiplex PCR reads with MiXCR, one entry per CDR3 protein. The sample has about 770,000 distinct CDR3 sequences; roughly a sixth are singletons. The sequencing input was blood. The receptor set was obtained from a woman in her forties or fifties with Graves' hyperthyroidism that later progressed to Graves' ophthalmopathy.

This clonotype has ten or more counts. The CDR3 DNA sequence: TGCAGTGCTAGAGATCCCTCGACGGGGGACACTTACAATGAGCAGTTCTTC. Translated: CSARDPSTGDTYNEQFF. The chain employs TRBV20-1 and TRBJ2-1; D assignment may be TRBD1 or TRBD2 (6 bases each). The germline CDR1 and CDR2 sequences are DFQATT and SNEGSKA (reference sequence). CDR3 size: 17 residues. V was clipped by 0 bases and J by 4 bases, with 19 bases between them.

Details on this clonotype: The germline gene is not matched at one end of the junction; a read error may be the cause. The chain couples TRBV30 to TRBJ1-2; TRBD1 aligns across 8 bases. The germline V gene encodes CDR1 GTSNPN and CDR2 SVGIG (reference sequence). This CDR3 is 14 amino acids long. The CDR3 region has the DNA TGTGCCTTTGTGGGACAGGCCTTTTTCTATGGCTACGCCTTC. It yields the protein CAFVGQAFFYGYAF.

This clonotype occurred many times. This chain's CDR3 is CATAVNTEAFF. CDR3 in DNA: TGTGCCACCGCAGTGAACACTGAAGCTTTCTTT. J is TRBJ1-1 and V is TRBV24-1; D not certain. V was trimmed by 9 bases and J by 0 bases, leaving 4 bases between them. Germline V gene sequence: CDR1 KGHDR, CDR2 SFDVKD. The CDR3 is made up of 11 amino acids.

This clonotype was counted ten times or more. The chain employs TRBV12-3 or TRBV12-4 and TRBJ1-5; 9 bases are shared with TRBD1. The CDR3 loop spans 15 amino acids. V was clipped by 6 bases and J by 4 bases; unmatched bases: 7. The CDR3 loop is CASSPGTGPNQPQHF. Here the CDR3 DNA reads TGTGCCAGCAGCCCAGGGACAGGGCCTAATCAGCCCCAGCATTTT.

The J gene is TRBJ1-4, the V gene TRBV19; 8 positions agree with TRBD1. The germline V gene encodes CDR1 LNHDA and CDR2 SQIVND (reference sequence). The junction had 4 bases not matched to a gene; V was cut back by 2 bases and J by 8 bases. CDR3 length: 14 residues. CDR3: CASSIQGAREKLFF. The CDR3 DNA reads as TGTGCCAGTAGTATACAGGGGGCACGGGAAAAACTGTTTTTT.

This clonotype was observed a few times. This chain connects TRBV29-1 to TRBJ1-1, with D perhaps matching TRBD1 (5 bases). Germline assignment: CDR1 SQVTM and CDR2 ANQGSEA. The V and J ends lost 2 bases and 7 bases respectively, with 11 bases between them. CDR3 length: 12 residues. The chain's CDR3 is CSVEPGIDEAFF. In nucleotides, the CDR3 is TGCAGCGTTGAACCAGGGATAGATGAAGCTTTCTTT. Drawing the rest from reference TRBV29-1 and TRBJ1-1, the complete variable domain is SAVISQKPSRDICQRGTSLTIQCQVDSQVTMMFWYRQQPGQSLTLIATANQGSEATYESGFVIDKFPISRPNLTFSTLTVSNMSPEDSSIYLCSVEPGIDEAFFGQGTRLTVV.

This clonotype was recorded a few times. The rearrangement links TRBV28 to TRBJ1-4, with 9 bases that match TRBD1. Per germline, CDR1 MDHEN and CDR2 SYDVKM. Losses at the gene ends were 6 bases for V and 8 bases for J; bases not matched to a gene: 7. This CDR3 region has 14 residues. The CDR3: CASSTTGGWEKLFF. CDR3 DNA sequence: TGTGCCAGCAGCACAACAGGGGGCTGGGAAAAACTGTTTTTT.

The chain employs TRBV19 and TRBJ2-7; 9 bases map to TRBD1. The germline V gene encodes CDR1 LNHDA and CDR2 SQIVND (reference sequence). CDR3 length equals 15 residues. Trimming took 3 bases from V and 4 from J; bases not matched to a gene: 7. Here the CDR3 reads CASSITGTGKYEQYF. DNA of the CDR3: TGTGCCAGTAGTATCACCGGGACAGGGAAGTACGAGCAGTACTTC.

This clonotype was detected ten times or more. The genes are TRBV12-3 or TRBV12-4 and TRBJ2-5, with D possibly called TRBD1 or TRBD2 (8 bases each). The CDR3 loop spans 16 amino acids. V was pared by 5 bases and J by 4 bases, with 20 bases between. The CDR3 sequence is CASSLQGAGGRETQYF. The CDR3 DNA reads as TGTGCCAGCAGTCTCCAGGGGGCGGGGGGCCGAGAGACCCAGTACTTC.

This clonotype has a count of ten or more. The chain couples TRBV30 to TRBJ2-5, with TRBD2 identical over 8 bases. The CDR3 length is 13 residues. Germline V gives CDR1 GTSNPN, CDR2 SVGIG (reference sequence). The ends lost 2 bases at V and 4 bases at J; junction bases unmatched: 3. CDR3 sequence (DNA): TGTGCCTGGAGTACCGGGGGGGGAGAGACCCAGTACTTC. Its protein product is CAWSTGGGETQYF.

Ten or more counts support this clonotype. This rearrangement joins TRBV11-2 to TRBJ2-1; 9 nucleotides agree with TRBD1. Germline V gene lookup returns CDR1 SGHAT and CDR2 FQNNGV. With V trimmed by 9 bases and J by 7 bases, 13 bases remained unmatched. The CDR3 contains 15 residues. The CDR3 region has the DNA TGTGCCAGTAGTGCTTGGGACAGGGTTGAGAATGAGCAGTTCTTC. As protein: CASSAWDRVENEQFF.

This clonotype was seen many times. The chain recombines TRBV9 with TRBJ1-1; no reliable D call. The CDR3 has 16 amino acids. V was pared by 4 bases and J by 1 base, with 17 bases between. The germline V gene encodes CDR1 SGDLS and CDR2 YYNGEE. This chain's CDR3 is CASSPPRSNGNTEAFF. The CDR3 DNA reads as TGTGCCAGCAGCCCCCCTCGCTCTAACGGGAACACTGAAGCTTTCTTT.

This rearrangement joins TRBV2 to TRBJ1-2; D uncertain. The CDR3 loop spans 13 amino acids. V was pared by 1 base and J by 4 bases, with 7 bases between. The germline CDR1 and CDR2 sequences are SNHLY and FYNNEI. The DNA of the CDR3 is TGTGCCAGCAGTGAAGAGACTGTCTATGGCTACACCTTC. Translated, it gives CASSEETVYGYTF.

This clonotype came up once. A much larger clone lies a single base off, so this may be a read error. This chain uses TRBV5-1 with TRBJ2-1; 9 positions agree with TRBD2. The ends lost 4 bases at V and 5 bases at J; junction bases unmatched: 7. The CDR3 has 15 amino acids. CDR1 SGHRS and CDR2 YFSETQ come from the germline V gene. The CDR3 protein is CASSRGGATHNEQFF. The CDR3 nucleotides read TGCGCCAGCAGCCGCGGGGGGGCCACCCACAATGAGCAGTTCTTC.

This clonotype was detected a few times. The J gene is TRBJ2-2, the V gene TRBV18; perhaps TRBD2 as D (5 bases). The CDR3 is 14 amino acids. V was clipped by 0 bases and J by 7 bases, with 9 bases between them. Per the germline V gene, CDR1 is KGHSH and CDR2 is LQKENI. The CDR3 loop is CASSPPKGVGELFF. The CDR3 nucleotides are TGTGCCAGCTCACCACCGAAGGGAGTCGGGGAGCTGTTTTTT.

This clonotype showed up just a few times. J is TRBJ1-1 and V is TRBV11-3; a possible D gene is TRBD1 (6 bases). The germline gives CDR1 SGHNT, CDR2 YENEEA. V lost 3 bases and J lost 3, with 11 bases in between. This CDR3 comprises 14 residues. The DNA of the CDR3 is TGTGCCAGCAGCTTTTCCGGGGGCGACACTGAAGCTTTCTTT. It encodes CASSFSGGDTEAFF.

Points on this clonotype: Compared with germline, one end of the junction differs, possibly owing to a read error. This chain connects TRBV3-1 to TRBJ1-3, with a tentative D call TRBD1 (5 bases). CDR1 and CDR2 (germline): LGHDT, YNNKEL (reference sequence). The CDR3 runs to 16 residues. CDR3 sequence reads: CASSQGLGASGNAIYF. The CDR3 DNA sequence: TGTGCCAGCAGCCAAGGTCTAGGGGCCAGTGGAAACGCCATATATTTT.

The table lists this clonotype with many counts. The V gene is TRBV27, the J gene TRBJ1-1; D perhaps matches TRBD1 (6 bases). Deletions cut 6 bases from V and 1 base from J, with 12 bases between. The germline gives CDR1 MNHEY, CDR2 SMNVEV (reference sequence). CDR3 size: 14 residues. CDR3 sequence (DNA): TGTGCCAGCAGAATCCGGGACACGAACACTGAAGCTTTCTTT. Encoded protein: CASRIRDTNTEAFF.

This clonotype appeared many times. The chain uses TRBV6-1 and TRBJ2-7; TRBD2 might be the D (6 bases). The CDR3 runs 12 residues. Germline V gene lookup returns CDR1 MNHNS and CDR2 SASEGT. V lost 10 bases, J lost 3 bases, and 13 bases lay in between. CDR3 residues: CAIRRGIYEQYF. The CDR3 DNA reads TGTGCCATTAGACGGGGGATCTACGAGCAGTACTTC.

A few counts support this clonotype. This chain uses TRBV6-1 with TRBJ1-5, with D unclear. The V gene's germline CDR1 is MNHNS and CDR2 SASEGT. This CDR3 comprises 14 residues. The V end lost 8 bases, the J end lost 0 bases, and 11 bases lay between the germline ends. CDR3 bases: TGTGCCAGCGGACCGACTTATAGCAATCAGCCCCAGCATTTT. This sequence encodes CASGPTYSNQPQHF.

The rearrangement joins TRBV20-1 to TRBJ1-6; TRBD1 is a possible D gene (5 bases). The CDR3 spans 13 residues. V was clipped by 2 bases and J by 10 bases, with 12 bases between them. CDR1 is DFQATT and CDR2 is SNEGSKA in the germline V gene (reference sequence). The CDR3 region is CSARTGGGSPLHF. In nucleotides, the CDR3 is TGCAGTGCTAGAACGGGGGGAGGATCACCCCTCCACTTT.

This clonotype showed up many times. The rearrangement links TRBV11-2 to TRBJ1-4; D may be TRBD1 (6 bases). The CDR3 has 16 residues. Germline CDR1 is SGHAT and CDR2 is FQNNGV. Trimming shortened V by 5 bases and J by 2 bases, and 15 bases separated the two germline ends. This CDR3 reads CASSIGTIPTNEKLFF. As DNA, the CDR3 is TGTGCCAGCAGCATCGGGACAATCCCCACTAATGAAAAACTGTTTTTT.

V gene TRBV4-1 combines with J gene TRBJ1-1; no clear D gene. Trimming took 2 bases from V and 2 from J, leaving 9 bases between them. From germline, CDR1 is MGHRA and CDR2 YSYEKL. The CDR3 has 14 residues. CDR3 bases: TGCGCCAGCAGCCAAACCCAGGATAACACTGAAGCTTTCTTT. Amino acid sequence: CASSQTQDNTEAFF.

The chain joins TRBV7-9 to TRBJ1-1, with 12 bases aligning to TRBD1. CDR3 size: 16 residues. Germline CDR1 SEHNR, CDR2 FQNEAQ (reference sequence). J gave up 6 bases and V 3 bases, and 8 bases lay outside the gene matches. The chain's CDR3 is CASSFGDRGRGAEAFF. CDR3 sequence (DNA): TGTGCCAGCAGCTTTGGGGACAGGGGGCGCGGGGCTGAAGCTTTCTTT.

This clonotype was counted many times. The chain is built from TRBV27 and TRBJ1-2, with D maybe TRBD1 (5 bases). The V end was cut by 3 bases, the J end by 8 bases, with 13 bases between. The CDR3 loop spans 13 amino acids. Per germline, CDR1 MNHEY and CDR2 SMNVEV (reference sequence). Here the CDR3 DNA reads TGTGCCAGCAGTTTCGTAGGGGCAGCGGGCTACACCTTC. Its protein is CASSFVGAAGYTF.

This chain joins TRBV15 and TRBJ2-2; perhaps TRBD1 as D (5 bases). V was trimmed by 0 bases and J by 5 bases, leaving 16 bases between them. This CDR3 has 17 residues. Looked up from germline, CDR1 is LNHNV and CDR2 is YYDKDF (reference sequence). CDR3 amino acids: CATSRDEPTVSTGELFF. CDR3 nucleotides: TGTGCCACCAGCAGAGACGAACCGACAGTCTCGACCGGGGAGCTGTTTTTT. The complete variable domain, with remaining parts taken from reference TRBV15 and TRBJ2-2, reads DAMVIQNPRYQVTQFGKPVTLSCSQTLNHNVMYWYQQKSSQAPKLLFHYYDKDFNNEADTPDNFQSRRPNTSFCFLDIRSPGLGDTAMYLCATSRDEPTVSTGELFFGEGSRLTVL.

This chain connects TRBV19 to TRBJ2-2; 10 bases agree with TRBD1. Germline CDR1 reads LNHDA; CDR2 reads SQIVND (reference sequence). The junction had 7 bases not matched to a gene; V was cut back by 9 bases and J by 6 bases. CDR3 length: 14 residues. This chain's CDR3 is CASSLGQGSGELFF. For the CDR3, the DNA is TGTGCCAGCTCCTTGGGACAGGGGTCCGGGGAGCTGTTTTTT. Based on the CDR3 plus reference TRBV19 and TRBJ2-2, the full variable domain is DGGITQSPKYLFRKEGQNVTLSCEQNLNHDAMYWYRQDPGQGLRLIYYSQIVNDFQKGDIAEGYSVSREKKESFPLTVTSAQKNPTAFYLCASSLGQGSGELFFGEGSRLTVL.

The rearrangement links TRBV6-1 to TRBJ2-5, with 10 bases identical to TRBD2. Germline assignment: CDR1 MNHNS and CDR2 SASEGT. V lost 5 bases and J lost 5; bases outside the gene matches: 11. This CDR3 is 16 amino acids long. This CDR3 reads CASSPSAGGPRETQYF. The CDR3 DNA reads TGTGCCAGCAGTCCATCAGCGGGGGGGCCTCGGGAGACCCAGTACTTC.

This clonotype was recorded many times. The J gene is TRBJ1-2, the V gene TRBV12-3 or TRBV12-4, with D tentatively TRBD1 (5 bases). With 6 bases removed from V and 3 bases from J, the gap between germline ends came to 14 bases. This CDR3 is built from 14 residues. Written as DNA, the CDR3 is TGTGCCAGCAGCCGGGGGAATGGAGACTATGGCTACACCTTC. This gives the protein CASSRGNGDYGYTF.

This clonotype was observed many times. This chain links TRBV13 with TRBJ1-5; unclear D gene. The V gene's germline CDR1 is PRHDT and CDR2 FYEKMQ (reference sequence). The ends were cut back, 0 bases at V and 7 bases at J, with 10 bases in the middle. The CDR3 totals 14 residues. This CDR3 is CASSLGSLGQPQHF. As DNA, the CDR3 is TGTGCCAGCAGCTTAGGAAGCTTAGGGCAGCCCCAGCATTTT.